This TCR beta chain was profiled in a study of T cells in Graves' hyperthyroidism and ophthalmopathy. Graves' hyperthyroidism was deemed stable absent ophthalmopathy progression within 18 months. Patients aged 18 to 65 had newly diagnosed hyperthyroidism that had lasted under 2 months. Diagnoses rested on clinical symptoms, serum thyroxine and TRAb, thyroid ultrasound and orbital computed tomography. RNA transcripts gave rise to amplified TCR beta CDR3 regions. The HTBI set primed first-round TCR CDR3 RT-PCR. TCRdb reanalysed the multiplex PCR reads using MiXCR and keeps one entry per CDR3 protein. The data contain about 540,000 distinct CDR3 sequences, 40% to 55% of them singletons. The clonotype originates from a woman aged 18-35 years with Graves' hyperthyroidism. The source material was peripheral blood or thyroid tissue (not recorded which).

The CDR3 bases are TGTGCCAGCAGGGGGACAGGTTCGTTGGATGAGCAGTACTTC. Translation gives CASRGTGSLDEQYF. The V gene is TRBV6-4, the J gene TRBJ2-5; 8 bases line up with TRBD1. CDR1 MRHNA and CDR2 SNTAGT come from the germline V gene. After removal of 6 bases from V and 11 bases from J, the junction contained 14 bases not matched to a gene. This CDR3 contains 14 residues.